These 21 T cell receptor beta chains came from one sample sequenced in a study of blood T cell repertoires in COVID-19. Some clones are missing from TCRdb's copy, which holds only in-frame ones; the method was immunoSEQ multiplex PCR. The table includes about 230,000 clones, about 85% detected once. Input material: peripheral blood. The receptors originated from a man aged 35-49 years with acute or convalescent COVID-19.

The table lists this clone with a count of one. This rearrangement joins TRBV2 to TRBJ2-5; a possible D gene is TRBD2 (5 bases). V was clipped by 6 bases and J by 3 bases, with 11 bases between them. In germline, CDR1 is SNHLY, CDR2 FYNNEI. This CDR3 spans 13 amino acids. CDR3 DNA sequence: TGTGCCAGCAGAGAGGGAGTAAAAGAGACCCAGTACTTC. Residues: CASREGVKETQYF.

This clone was seen only once. The chain carries TRBV24-1 and TRBJ1-2; D uncertain. The length of the CDR3 is 16 residues. The V gene lost 3 bases and the J gene lost 4 bases, with 17 bases spanning the gap. The germline gives CDR1 KGHDR, CDR2 SFDVKD. The CDR3 reads CATSDRGTPNAYGYTF. CDR3 in DNA: TGTGCCACCAGTGATCGAGGAACACCTAACGCCTATGGCTACACCTTC.

This sequence joins TRBV6-2 or TRBV6-3 and TRBJ2-7; tentatively, D is TRBD1 (5 bases). The CDR3 is 13 amino acids. Trimming stripped 4 bases from V and 3 bases from J, with 10 bases between. Germline loops: CDR1 MNHEY, CDR2 SVGEGT. This CDR3 reads CASSSTVIYEQYF. CDR3 coding DNA: TGTGCCAGCAGTTCGACAGTAATCTACGAGCAGTACTTC.

The J gene is TRBJ1-2, the V gene TRBV9; D may be TRBD1 (6 bases). The CDR3 totals 13 residues. Trimming took off 4 bases at V and 4 bases at J, with 11 bases between the two ends. Per the germline V gene, CDR1 is SGDLS and CDR2 is YYNGEE. The CDR3 loop reads CASSPDSFYGYTF. DNA for the CDR3: TGTGCCAGCAGCCCGGACAGCTTCTATGGCTACACCTTC. Supplemented by reference TRBV9 and TRBJ1-2, the full variable domain reads DSGVTQTPKHLITATGQRVTLRCSPRSGDLSVYWYQQSLDQGLQFLIQYYNGEERAKGNILERFSAQQFPDLHSELNLSSLELGDSALYFCASSPDSFYGYTFGSGTRLTVV.

This clone appeared a few times. The gene calls are TRBV19 and TRBJ1-5; 8 nucleotides agree with TRBD1. Germline V gives CDR1 LNHDA, CDR2 SQIVND (reference sequence). The V and J ends lost 3 bases and 1 base, in that order; junction bases with no gene match: 2. This CDR3 comprises 15 residues. Written as DNA, the CDR3 is TGTGCCAGTAGTATGGGACAGGTAAGCAATCAGCCCCAGCATTTT. It is translated as CASSMGQVSNQPQHF.

The chain joins TRBV19 to TRBJ1-1; a weak D match, TRBD1 (5 bases). V was clipped by 7 bases and J by 0 bases, with 15 bases between them. The germline V gene encodes CDR1 LNHDA and CDR2 SQIVND (reference sequence). CDR3 length equals 15 residues. The CDR3 coding sequence is TGTGCCAGTACCGTGGGTCAGGGCTTGAACACTGAAGCTTTCTTT. Protein: CASTVGQGLNTEAFF.

V gene TRBV19 combines with J gene TRBJ1-3, with TRBD1 as a possible D gene (5 bases). The germline V gene encodes CDR1 LNHDA and CDR2 SQIVND (reference sequence). Trimming removed 5 bases at V and 3 bases at J, with 17 bases between. CDR3 size: 16 residues. The CDR3 loop reads CASSLERPGYGNTIYF. The CDR3 bases are TGTGCCAGTAGTCTCGAACGTCCAGGGTATGGAAACACCATATATTTT.

V is TRBV13 and J is TRBJ2-7; the D gene is possibly TRBD2 (5 bases). V lost 1 base and J 4 bases, leaving 11 bases between the germline ends. Germline values: CDR1 PRHDT, CDR2 FYEKMQ (reference sequence). The CDR3 totals 14 residues. The CDR3 DNA follows: TGTGCCAGCAGCTTAGCCGGACTGGGGTACGAGCAGTACTTC. Translated: CASSLAGLGYEQYF.

Here the CDR3 reads CASSQDYVSSYGGVFGTQYF. Here the CDR3 DNA reads TGTGCCAGCAGCCAAGATTATGTGTCCAGTTATGGTGGAGTGTTTGGGACCCAGTACTTC. The chain combines TRBV3-1 (or the pseudogene TRBV3-2) with TRBJ2-5; D not certain. CDR1 and CDR2 from the germline V gene are LGHDT and YNNKEL (reference sequence). V lost 0 bases and J lost 7, with 30 bases in between. The CDR3 sequence is 20 residues long.

The rearrangement joins TRBV3-1 (or the pseudogene TRBV3-2) to TRBJ1-6; D call uncertain. Germline CDR1 reads LGHDT; CDR2 reads YNNKEL (reference sequence). V lost 1 base, J lost 7 bases, and 5 bases lay in between. CDR3 length equals 13 residues. CDR3 DNA: TGTGCCAGCAGCCAAGGCAGAAATTCACCCCTCCACTTT. Amino acid sequence: CASSQGRNSPLHF.

V is TRBV9 and J is TRBJ1-4, with TRBD1 as a possible D gene (6 bases). The CDR3 length is 14 residues. Germline V gene sequence: CDR1 SGDLS, CDR2 YYNGEE. Trimming took 0 bases from V and 8 from J, leaving 11 bases between them. CDR3 residues: CASSVEQGAEKLFF. The CDR3 DNA reads TGTGCCAGCAGCGTAGAACAGGGCGCGGAAAAACTGTTTTTT.

The gene calls are TRBV13 and TRBJ1-3; D gene ambiguous. In germline, CDR1 is PRHDT, CDR2 FYEKMQ (reference sequence). This CDR3 spans 14 amino acids. The V end was cut by 1 base, the J end by 4 bases, with 8 bases between. CDR3: CASSLARRGNTIYF. CDR3 DNA sequence: TGTGCCAGCAGCTTAGCTCGGCGGGGAAACACCATATATTTT.

This chain connects TRBV6-6 to TRBJ1-2; 12 nucleotides match TRBD1. Trimming cost V 6 bases and J 5 bases; bases outside gene matches: 7. CDR3 size: 15 residues. From germline, CDR1 is MNHNY and CDR2 SVGAGI (reference sequence). CDR3 bases: TGTGCCAGCAGCCTAGGGACAGGGGGCCGGTATGGCTACACCTTC. As protein: CASSLGTGGRYGYTF.

The V and J genes are TRBV7-2 and TRBJ1-1; D gene uncertain. V was clipped by 5 bases and J by 1 base, with 11 bases between them. Germline V gene sequence: CDR1 SGHTA, CDR2 FQGNSA. This CDR3 region has 14 residues. The CDR3 spells CASSKAHWNTEAFF. DNA of the CDR3: TGTGCCAGCAGCAAAGCTCACTGGAACACTGAAGCTTTCTTT.

This clone was picked up one time. CDR3: CASSQDRGRTEAFF. CDR3 sequence (DNA): TGTGCCAGCAGTCAGGACAGGGGGCGCACTGAAGCTTTCTTT. This chain joins TRBV6-5 and TRBJ1-1; 11 bases match TRBD1. V lost 5 bases and J lost 4; bases outside the gene matches: 3. The length of the CDR3 is 14 residues. Germline V gives CDR1 MNHEY, CDR2 SVGAGI.

V is TRBV2 and J is TRBJ1-5; the match to TRBD1 covers 8 bases. Germline values: CDR1 SNHLY, CDR2 FYNNEI. The CDR3 spans 14 residues. V was pared by 6 bases and J by 4 bases, with 5 bases of the junction left unmatched. This chain's CDR3 is CASSNQGANQPQHF. Written as DNA, the CDR3 is TGTGCCAGCAGCAATCAGGGGGCAAATCAGCCCCAGCATTTT. Based on the CDR3 plus reference TRBV2 and TRBJ1-5, the full variable domain is EPEVTQTPSHQVTQMGQEVILRCVPISNHLYFYWYRQILGQKVEFLVSFYNNEISEKSEIFDDQFSVERPDGSNFTLKIRSTKLEDSAMYFCASSNQGANQPQHFGDGTRLSIL.

This chain joins TRBV19 and TRBJ1-5; D ambiguous. Trimming left V 4 bases short and J 10 bases short, with 17 bases between. The germline CDR1 and CDR2 sequences are LNHDA and SQIVND (reference sequence). This CDR3 region has 14 residues. The CDR3 region has the DNA TGTGCCAGTAGTAGCGAGGGTTCAAAGACCCCCCAGCATTTT. It codes for CASSSEGSKTPQHF.

The genes are TRBV27 and TRBJ2-2, with D unresolved. V was trimmed by 0 bases and J by 5 bases, leaving 10 bases between them. Germline lookup yields CDR1 MNHEY and CDR2 SMNVEV (reference sequence). The CDR3 totals 15 residues. The CDR3 region is CASSLSRASTGELFF. The CDR3 DNA reads as TGTGCCAGCAGTTTATCTCGTGCGTCGACCGGGGAGCTGTTTTTT.

The rearrangement links TRBV6-5 to TRBJ2-1; TRBD2 is a possible D gene (7 bases). This CDR3 is 15 amino acids long. Trimming removed 6 bases from V and 2 bases from J, with 14 bases in between. Germline-derived CDR1 and CDR2 are MNHEY and SVGAGI. In DNA form, the CDR3 reads TGTGCCAGCAGGAGGGGGGGACAAACCTACAATGAGCAGTTCTTC. Amino acid sequence: CASRRGGQTYNEQFF.

The chain joins TRBV7-8 to TRBJ2-5; TRBD2 agrees at 8 bases. V lost 5 bases, J lost 2 bases, and 10 bases stayed unmatched. The CDR3 has 16 residues. The germline V gene encodes CDR1 SGHVS and CDR2 FQNEAQ. The CDR3 DNA sequence: TGTGCCAGCAGCCGTTATGGCGGGGGGCGGCAAGAGACCCAGTACTTC. This codes for CASSRYGGGRQETQYF.

V usage is TRBV29-1 and J usage is TRBJ1-3; possible D gene TRBD1, 6 bases. CDR1 is SQVTM, CDR2 ANQGSEA, per germline. Trimming left V 4 bases short and J 4 bases short, with 8 bases between. There are 12 residues in the CDR3. CDR3 sequence (DNA): TGCAGCGTTGGGACAGCAGGAAACACCATATATTTT. Its protein is CSVGTAGNTIYF.